This T cell receptor beta chain was identified during a study of blood T cells in healthy people across ages. CDR3 length: 12 amino acids. In germline, CDR1 is DFQATT, CDR2 SNEGSKA (reference sequence). V was cut by 8 bases and J by 2 bases, with 13 bases left in between. This clonotype showed up many times. Healthy individuals of Caucasian origin from Russia, aged about 6 to 90, served as donors. Then a second PCR, running about 6 to 12 cycles, was carried out with a sample-barcoded 5' primer and a J-beta primer mix. TCRdb redid the calling of the 5' RACE reads with MiXCR, one entry per CDR3 protein. The table shows about 730,000 distinct CDR3 sequences, with around 40% occurring only once.

The sequencing input was blood. The V and J genes are TRBV20-1 and TRBJ2-7; perhaps TRBD2 as D (6 bases). This TCR came from a woman in her sixties in good health. The CDR3 nucleotides read TGCAGTCGTAAGACTAGGCCCTACGAGCAGTACTTC. Protein: CSRKTRPYEQYF.